The following is a T cell receptor (beta chain) sequence with its context. This record belongs to a study of blood T cell repertoires in COVID-19. The overall study: COVID-19 samples from acute and convalescent phases originated in the United States, Italy and Spain.

CDR3 length: 16 residues. V shed 1 base and J 1 base; nucleotides not matched to a gene: 2. CDR1 KGHSH and CDR2 LQKENI come from the germline V gene. Some clones are missing from TCRdb's copy, which holds only in-frame ones; the method was immunoSEQ multiplex PCR. This sample yields around 400,000 clones, of which roughly 90% are seen a single time; 1.4% belongs to the top ten. Exposed enrollees encountered a COVID-19 case at some point within 2 weeks before study entry. Sequenced sample: PBMCs or T cells enriched from blood (not recorded which). The sequence derives from a woman aged 18-29 years who had been exposed to COVID-19. The genes are TRBV18 and TRBJ1-3, with 9 bases aligning to TRBD1. Here the CDR3 DNA reads TGTGCCAGCTCACCACTCGACAGGGGGTCTGGAAACACCATATATTTT. It is translated as CASSPLDRGSGNTIYF.